A single sample gave rise to the 3 T cell receptor beta chains below, sequenced in a study of shared clonotypes between healthy human individuals. The data were produced by immunoSEQ multiplex PCR, yet TCRdb's version contains in-frame clones alone and is incomplete. The sample has over 850,000 clones, around 78% seen once; the top ten hold approximately 0.52%. Input material: memory CD4+ T cells from PBMCs. The sample's subset: CD45RA-negative fraction. All receptors come from a young man in good health. Some clones in this sample may be carry-over from other donors' samples.

J is TRBJ2-3 and V is TRBV7-3, with D perhaps TRBD2 (7 bases). The CDR3 totals 17 residues. V was trimmed by 5 bases and J by 1 base, leaving 19 bases between them. Germline V CDR1 and CDR2: SGHTA, FQGTGA. The CDR3 bases are TGTGCCAGCAGCCCCCGGGGGCGGGAGCTTGGCACAGATACGCAGTATTTT. Translating gives CASSPRGRELGTDTQYF.

This clone was recorded once. This rearrangement joins TRBV4-3 to TRBJ2-7; TRBD2 matches at 8 bases. The CDR3 sequence is 15 residues long. The V segment lost 5 bases and the J segment 3 bases; nucleotides outside the gene matches: 9. Germline V lookup: CDR1 LGHNA, CDR2 YSLEER. The CDR3 here is CASSSHPGGDYEQYF. The CDR3 DNA reads as TGCGCCAGCAGCTCCCACCCCGGGGGGGACTACGAGCAGTACTTC.

The chain combines TRBV11-1 with TRBJ1-4; the D is unclear. CDR1 SGHAT and CDR2 FQDESV come from the germline V gene (reference sequence). The CDR3 has 13 amino acids. The ends were cut back, 2 bases at V and 6 bases at J, with 7 bases in the middle. CDR3 residues: CASSLKKDEKLFF. The CDR3 DNA reads TGTGCCAGCAGCTTAAAGAAGGATGAAAAACTGTTTTTT.